A selection of T cell receptor beta chains follows, all from one sample in a study of early T cells in non-severe SARS-CoV-2 infection. MiXCR was run by TCRdb on the 5' RACE reads, yielding one entry per CDR3 protein. Of tens of thousands of distinct CDR3 sequences listed, 9% to 15% are singletons. Source material: whole blood. These receptors all come from an adult who was a healthcare worker with PCR-confirmed SARS-CoV-2 infection or an uninfected control (not recorded which). The CDR3 runs from the conserved cysteine through the conserved F or W. Some rows mark clone size as missing; the rest say once, few, many or name a class of expanded clone.

CDR3 length	V gene	clone size	J gene	CDR3 protein
15	TRBV5-1	many	TRBJ1-1	CASSFGGAVNTEAFF
13	TRBV20-1	many	TRBJ2-5	CSARGDRNPTQYF
14	TRBV20-1	.	TRBJ2-3	CSAGPSGGTDTQYF
16	TRBV6-1	few	TRBJ2-1	CASSGRTGRGYNEQFF
14	TRBV7-2	.	TRBJ2-1	CASSPPGLYNEQFF
14	TRBV7-6	.	TRBJ2-7	CASSELGGSYEQYF
14	TRBV4-1	.	TRBJ2-3	CASSPRARTDTQYF
11	TRBV29-1	.	TRBJ2-3	CSVSPADTQYF
15	TRBV11-2	.	TRBJ2-7	CASSPVLGPPYEQYF
15	TRBV20-1	many	TRBJ1-6	CSAQGENSYNSPLHF
16	TRBV7-8	.	TRBJ2-1	CASSLGARLGNNEQFF
15	TRBV20-1	many	TRBJ2-7	CSARAPPRDGYEQYF
13	TRBV7-6	many	TRBJ2-3	CASGGSRTDTQYF
14	TRBV12-3/TRBV12-4	few	TRBJ2-3	CASSFADREDTQYF
13	TRBV7-2	few	TRBJ2-5	CASSGGGTKTQYF
14	TRBV10-1	.	TRBJ2-7	CATRQSPGSYEQYF
11	TRBV29-1	few	TRBJ2-1	CSLRRDGEQFF
15	TRBV11-1	few	TRBJ2-3	CASSYDGASTDTQYF
16	TRBV29-1	many	TRBJ2-3	CSGSGTSGAITDTQYF
15	TRBV5-1	.	TRBJ2-5	CASSGGLAPPETQYF
12	TRBV18	many	TRBJ2-1	CASSPPSNEQFF
12	TRBV2	few	TRBJ1-4	CASGRRDEKLFF
14	TRBV6-5	many	TRBJ1-2	CASRRGNTDYGYTF
18	TRBV11-2	few	TRBJ2-5	CASSLERSSGRTVGTQYF
15	TRBV7-6	few	TRBJ2-3	CASSLSDANTDTQYF
14	TRBV7-9	many	TRBJ1-2	CASSLDGANYGYTF
14	TRBV4-1	many	TRBJ1-4	CASSQSGWNEKLFF
17	TRBV14	many	TRBJ2-5	CASSQDAGTVRQETQYF
13	TRBV6-5	few	TRBJ1-2	CASSYGGNYGYTF
15	TRBV6-5	few	TRBJ2-7	CASSNREPFLKPQYF
14	TRBV11-2	.	TRBJ2-2	CASSLTASIGELFF
15	TRBV7-9	.	TRBJ2-3	CASSLDGNAQITQYF
14	TRBV24-1	many	TRBJ2-1	CATSDPPGRNEQFF
13	TRBV18	many	TRBJ2-7	CASSPSGWDEQYF
15	TRBV12-5	.	TRBJ1-2	CASGLSRATLYGYTF
16	TRBV5-1	.	TRBJ2-7	CASSLEGLGNAREQYF
15	TRBV6-5	many	TRBJ1-1	CASSRTGEFYSEAFF
15	TRBV12-3/TRBV12-4	many	TRBJ2-7	CASRRRQGASYEQYF
13	TRBV30	few	TRBJ2-1	CAWTGNPYNEQFF
13	TRBV11-2	.	TRBJ2-7	CASSRTSAYEQYF
13	TRBV7-8	few	TRBJ1-1	CASSLAPYAEAFF
18	TRBV9	.	TRBJ2-6	CASSVAAPGRYGANVLTF
15	TRBV7-2	.	TRBJ2-1	CASSLPTGASYEQFF
15	TRBV10-1	few	TRBJ2-7	CASSEGTMSAGEQYF
16	TRBV12-3/TRBV12-4	many	TRBJ2-1	CASSPETSGGAGEQFF
13	TRBV5-1	.	TRBJ1-1	CASSLVQGAAAFF
15	TRBV12-3/TRBV12-4	many	TRBJ1-5	CASSLGGGGNQPQHF
14	TRBV24-1	few	TRBJ2-3	CATKAGGHTDTQYF
12	TRBV7-6	.	TRBJ2-5	CASRPPGETQYF
14	TRBV13	.	TRBJ1-1	CASRRAGTGAEAFF
13	TRBV5-1	.	TRBJ2-2	CASTGGIHGELFF
15	TRBV19	.	TRBJ2-5	CASSPRGAGGETQYF
15	TRBV7-2	many	TRBJ1-1	CASSLAGRAEAEAFF
14	TRBV13	few	TRBJ1-3	CASSWGISGNTIYF
14	TRBV6-5	many	TRBJ1-5	CASSYAAENQPQHF
15	TRBV7-9	few	TRBJ2-3	CASSLRQGAGDTQYF